This is a list of T cell receptor beta chains from one sample in a study of human T cells and chemical hapten exposure. TCRdb re-derived calls from the RACE reads in MiXCR, one entry per CDR3 protein. The repertoire holds about 73,000 distinct CDR3 sequences, with over 6.5% as singletons. This material consisted of whole blood, taken in connection with sensitization to the hapten diphenylcyclopropenone (DPC). The origin of the receptors is a woman aged 50 to 60 with alopecia areata. Some clones in this sample may be carry-over from other donors' samples. The CDR3 runs from the conserved cysteine through the conserved F or W. D genes are given only for firm matches. Size values are once, few and many counts, or a class for expanded clones, and some rows have none.

clone size	V gene	D gene	J gene	CDR3 DNA	CDR3 protein
few	TRBV20-1	TRBD1	TRBJ2-3	TGCAGTGCTAGTGTGGGACAGGGCACAGATACGCAGTATTTT	CSASVGQGTDTQYF
many	TRBV6-1	.	TRBJ1-1	TGTGCCAGCAGTGAAGGGCGGGGGCTGAACACTGAAGCTTTCTTT	CASSEGRGLNTEAFF
few	TRBV5-6	.	TRBJ2-7	TGTGCCAGCAGCTTGGATCCGGGGTTACTGTACTACGAGCAGTACTTC	CASSLDPGLLYYEQYF
.	TRBV20-1	TRBD2	TRBJ2-3	TGCAGTGCTAGAGACGGGACTAGCGTCACAGATACGCAGTATTTT	CSARDGTSVTDTQYF
few	TRBV2	TRBD1	TRBJ1-4	TGTGCCAGCAGCATCGACAGGGCTAATGAAAAACTGTTTTTT	CASSIDRANEKLFF
many	TRBV10-3	.	TRBJ2-1	TGTGCCATCAGTGAAACCGACAGGAATGAGCAGTTCTTC	CAISETDRNEQFF
many	TRBV7-2	.	TRBJ2-3	TGTGCCAGCAGCTTAGGAGCGAGAGATACGCAGTATTTT	CASSLGARDTQYF
few	TRBV4-3	.	TRBJ2-3	TGCGCCAGCAGCCAAGATCTGTCTACCACTAGCACAGATACGCAGTATTTT	CASSQDLSTTSTDTQYF
few	TRBV10-3	.	TRBJ1-1	TGTGCCATCAGTGACAGCATGAACACTGAAGCTTTCTTT	CAISDSMNTEAFF
many	TRBV9	TRBD1	TRBJ1-1	TGTGCCAGCAGCGTAGCTCCGGACAGGGTCACTGAAGCTTTCTTT	CASSVAPDRVTEAFF
.	TRBV9	.	TRBJ2-2	TGTGCCAGCAGCGCACAGGTCTCGGGGGAGCTGTTTTTT	CASSAQVSGELFF
many	TRBV10-1	.	TRBJ2-7	TGCGCCAGCAACACCCGGACAGCGTACGAGCAGTACTTC	CASNTRTAYEQYF
many	TRBV7-9	.	TRBJ1-4	TGTGCCAGCAGCCAGGACGGACTTAATGAAAAACTGTTTTTT	CASSQDGLNEKLFF
.	TRBV11-3	.	TRBJ2-1	TGTGCCAGCAGCTTAGTGGAGGGGGAGCAGTTCTTC	CASSLVEGEQFF
few	TRBV5-6	.	TRBJ1-2	TGTGCCAGCAGCTTGACGAAACAGGGAAGAAGGACACCGGACTTTGGCTACACCTTC	CASSLTKQGRRTPDFGYTF